This entry lists 29 T cell receptor beta chains sequenced from one sample in a study of graft-versus-host responses after intestinal transplantation. Produced via immunoSEQ multiplex PCR; TCRdb's table is partial and in-frame only. This table has about 86,000 clones, 88% appearing once. Their target antigens are unknown. The sequenced sample was unstimulated CD4+ T cells sorted from spleen or lymph node cells, obtained before transplant. These receptors were obtained from a human donor who was the organ donor for an intestinal transplant.

This chain joins TRBV7-6 and TRBJ2-3, with 9 bases lining up with TRBD2. The CDR3 runs to 19 residues. Germline loops: CDR1 SGHVS, CDR2 FNYEAQ. V lost 5 bases and J lost 0; bases outside the gene matches: 15. The CDR3 spells CASSPRVAGAPPSTDTQYF. The DNA of the CDR3 is TGTGCCAGCAGCCCCAGGGTAGCGGGGGCGCCCCCCAGCACAGATACGCAGTATTTT.

The CDR3 region has the DNA TGTGCCAGCAGCGCCGGGAGCGGAGAGACCCAGTACTTC. Its protein is CASSAGSGETQYF. This chain joins TRBV9 and TRBJ2-5; tentatively, D is TRBD2 (6 bases). Trimming took 3 bases from V and 4 from J, leaving 10 bases between them. The CDR3 runs 13 residues. CDR1 is SGDLS and CDR2 is YYNGEE in the germline V gene.

The chain carries TRBV27 and TRBJ2-5; TRBD2 matches at 8 bases. The ends lost 1 base at V and 1 base at J; junction bases unmatched: 5. The CDR3 totals 16 residues. CDR1 MNHEY and CDR2 SMNVEV come from the germline V gene (reference sequence). The CDR3 nucleotides are TGTGCCAGCAGTTTATATTCGGGGGGGCCCCAAGAGACCCAGTACTTC. Amino acid sequence: CASSLYSGGPQETQYF.

The chain recombines TRBV28 with TRBJ2-1, with 9 nucleotides matching TRBD2. V gave up 3 bases and J gave up 2 bases; unmatched junction bases: 5. In germline, CDR1 is MDHEN, CDR2 SYDVKM. The CDR3 is made up of 16 amino acids. This CDR3 reads CASSFHSGRPYNEQFF. The CDR3 DNA is TGTGCCAGCAGTTTCCATAGCGGGAGACCCTACAATGAGCAGTTCTTC. Full variable domain (rest looked up from reference TRBV28 and TRBJ2-1): DVKVTQSSRYLVKRTGEKVFLECVQDMDHENMFWYRQDPGLGLRLIYFSYDVKMKEKGDIPEGYSVSREKKERFSLILESASTNQTSMYLCASSFHSGRPYNEQFFGPGTRLTVL.

The rearrangement uses TRBV5-4 and TRBJ1-2; perhaps TRBD1 as D (6 bases). Looked up from germline, CDR1 is SGHNT and CDR2 is YYREEE (reference sequence). Trimming took 4 bases from V and 8 from J, leaving 24 bases between them. This CDR3 contains 16 residues. The CDR3 loop is CASSPGVGTSSNGYTF. The CDR3 DNA reads TGTGCCAGCAGCCCAGGGGTGGGAACATCTTCTAACGGCTACACCTTC. Full variable domain (outside the CDR3, taken from reference TRBV5-4 and TRBJ1-2): ETGVTQSPTHLIKTRGQQVTLRCSSQSGHNTVSWYQQALGQGPQFIFQYYREEENGRGNFPPRFSGLQFPNYSSELNVNALELDDSALYLCASSPGVGTSSNGYTFGSGTRLTVV.

This clone was recorded once. V gene TRBV6-1 combines with J gene TRBJ1-2; the match to TRBD1 covers 9 bases. This CDR3 region has 15 residues. Trimming cost V 7 bases and J 5 bases; bases outside gene matches: 11. Germline CDR1 reads MNHNS; CDR2 reads SASEGT. CDR3 DNA: TGTGCCAGCACCATGAACAGGGGGCTAAGATATGGCTACACCTTC. Its translation: CASTMNRGLRYGYTF.

The chain recombines TRBV4-3 with TRBJ1-3; D not resolved. The ends were cut back, 0 bases at V and 2 bases at J, with 17 bases in the middle. This CDR3 is built from 18 residues. Per the germline V gene, CDR1 is LGHNA and CDR2 is YSLEER. This chain's CDR3 is CASSQEGGYRGTGNTIYF. CDR3 nucleotide sequence: TGCGCCAGCAGCCAAGAAGGAGGTTACAGAGGGACTGGAAACACCATATATTTT.

CDR3 sequence reads: CASSLYRGSTDTQYF. In DNA form, the CDR3 reads TGTGCCAGCAGCTTGTACAGGGGGAGCACAGATACGCAGTATTTT. The V call is TRBV5-5, the J call TRBJ2-3; 8 positions match TRBD1. Germline V gene lookup returns CDR1 SGHKS and CDR2 YYEKEE (reference sequence). This CDR3 comprises 15 residues. V was pared by 1 base and J by 0 bases, with 1 base of the junction left unmatched.

The chain has TRBV28 and TRBJ2-2, with 7 bases lining up with TRBD2. CDR1 and CDR2 (germline): MDHEN, SYDVKM. The CDR3 covers 14 residues. The J segment lost 6 bases and the V segment lost 3 bases, leaving 4 bases of the junction unmatched. The CDR3 loop reads CASSFAGVSGELFF. As DNA, the CDR3 is TGTGCCAGCAGTTTCGCGGGAGTTTCCGGGGAGCTGTTTTTT.

The V and J genes are TRBV7-2 and TRBJ2-2, with D tentatively TRBD2 (6 bases). The length of the CDR3 is 16 residues. V was trimmed by 2 bases and J by 1 base, leaving 11 bases between them. Germline V lookup: CDR1 SGHTA, CDR2 FQGNSA. In nucleotides, the CDR3 is TGTGCCAGCAGCTTAAAAAGCGGGTGGAACACCGGGGAGCTGTTTTTT. As protein: CASSLKSGWNTGELFF.

V and J are TRBV9 and TRBJ1-1, with D unresolved. The CDR3 covers 14 residues. The V end lost 0 bases, the J end lost 5 bases, and 11 bases lay between the germline ends. The germline gives CDR1 SGDLS, CDR2 YYNGEE. Here the CDR3 reads CASSVAGWETEAFF. CDR3 coding DNA: TGTGCCAGCAGCGTAGCGGGGTGGGAGACTGAAGCTTTCTTT.

The chain carries TRBV28 and TRBJ1-2, with 7 bases that match TRBD1. The junction had 6 bases not matched to a gene; V was cut back by 6 bases and J by 8 bases. CDR1 is MDHEN, CDR2 SYDVKM, per germline. The CDR3 contains 12 residues. The DNA for the CDR3 is TGTGCCAGCAGGACAGGGCTGGGCGGCTACACCTTC. As protein: CASRTGLGGYTF.

The chain is built from TRBV7-3 and TRBJ2-5, with a tentative D call TRBD2 (6 bases). V dropped 2 bases and J dropped 7 bases, with 14 bases sitting between them. Germline CDR1 reads SGHTA; CDR2 reads FQGTGA. This CDR3 spans 14 amino acids. The DNA of the CDR3 is TGTGCCAGCAGCTTAGGTGGGGGGATGGGGACCCAGTACTTC. As protein: CASSLGGGMGTQYF. The full variable domain, its missing parts supplied by reference TRBV7-3 and TRBJ2-5, is GAGVSQTPSNKVTEKGKYVELRCDPISGHTALYWYRQSLGQGPEFLIYFQGTGAADDSGLPNDRFFAVRPEGSVSTLKIQRTERGDSAVYLCASSLGGGMGTQYFGPGTRLLVL.

The chain carries TRBV19 and TRBJ1-6; 7 bases line up with TRBD1. Per germline, CDR1 LNHDA and CDR2 SQIVND (reference sequence). The V and J ends lost 4 bases and 4 bases, in that order; junction bases with no gene match: 7. This CDR3 region has 16 residues. The CDR3 nucleotides read TGTGCCAGTAGTACTCAGGGGGTTGGTTATAATTCACCCCTCCACTTT. Translated: CASSTQGVGYNSPLHF.

The chain links TRBV7-9 to TRBJ2-1, with D possibly being TRBD2 (5 bases). The CDR3 is 17 amino acids. Germline-derived CDR1 and CDR2 are SEHNR and FQNEAQ (reference sequence). V shed 3 bases and J shed 7 bases, with 22 bases lying between them. CDR3 amino acids: CASSLGTRSLPLNEQFF. The CDR3 region has the DNA TGTGCCAGCAGCTTGGGCACTAGGAGTCTTCCACTAAATGAGCAGTTCTTC.

The chain recombines TRBV7-2 with TRBJ2-2, with 8 positions matching TRBD2. The V gene end was trimmed by 2 bases and the J gene end by 4 bases; junction bases not matched to a gene: 3. This CDR3 has 15 amino acids. Germline V gene lookup returns CDR1 SGHTA and CDR2 FQGNSA. The CDR3 here is CASSLKAGVTGELFF. CDR3 in DNA: TGTGCCAGCAGCTTAAAAGCGGGAGTCACCGGGGAGCTGTTTTTT.

The chain joins TRBV5-1 to TRBJ2-5; TRBD2 matches 11 bases. The germline CDR1 and CDR2 sequences are SGHRS and YFSETQ. V shed 4 bases, J shed 5 bases, and the junction held 13 bases outside the gene matches. This CDR3 has 17 residues. The CDR3 spells CASSPTFLAGGGETQYF. Written as DNA, the CDR3 is TGCGCCAGCAGCCCGACCTTTCTAGCGGGAGGCGGGGAGACCCAGTACTTC.

This chain links TRBV4-1 with TRBJ1-1; D perhaps matches TRBD1 (5 bases). From germline, CDR1 is MGHRA and CDR2 YSYEKL. Trimming took off 4 bases at V and 0 bases at J, with 18 bases between the two ends. This CDR3 has 17 residues. In nucleotides, the CDR3 is TGCGCCAGCAGCCGTCGGGTGGACAACCTCATGAACACTGAAGCTTTCTTT. Encoded protein: CASSRRVDNLMNTEAFF.

The rearrangement uses TRBV6-5 and TRBJ1-2; no firm D call. The germline V and J ends were trimmed by 4 bases and 3 bases, with 9 bases remaining between them. The germline V gene encodes CDR1 MNHEY and CDR2 SVGAGI. The CDR3 contains 13 residues. The CDR3 nucleotides read TGTGCCAGCAGTTCGGAGGCATACTATGGCTACACCTTC. Translated, it gives CASSSEAYYGYTF.

The V and J genes are TRBV19 and TRBJ1-1; TRBD1 might be the D (5 bases). This CDR3 is 11 amino acids long. V dropped 9 bases and J dropped 8 bases, with 13 bases sitting between them. Germline V gene lookup returns CDR1 LNHDA and CDR2 SQIVND (reference sequence). CDR3 nucleotides: TGTGCCAGCACCCTCCGGGGGGAAGCTTTCTTT. Translation gives CASTLRGEAFF.

The chain couples TRBV10-2 to TRBJ2-1; a possible D gene is TRBD1 (5 bases). CDR1 and CDR2 (germline): WSHSY, SAAADI. The V end was cut by 7 bases, the J end by 1 base, with 17 bases between. This CDR3 has 16 amino acids. The CDR3 nucleotides are TGCGCCAGCAACGGGTTACAGGCGAATTCCTACAATGAGCAGTTCTTC. It codes for CASNGLQANSYNEQFF.

The genes are TRBV5-1 and TRBJ1-2; 12 bases are a match to TRBD1. The CDR3 is 15 amino acids. V was clipped by 6 bases and J by 2 bases; unmatched bases: 5. CDR1 and CDR2 (germline): SGHRS, YFSETQ. This chain's CDR3 is CASTGTGGLNYGYTF. CDR3 DNA: TGCGCCAGCACCGGGACAGGGGGCTTGAACTATGGCTACACCTTC. Looking up the rest from reference TRBV5-1 and TRBJ1-2 gives the full variable domain: KAGVTQTPRYLIKTRGQQVTLSCSPISGHRSVSWYQQTPGQGLQFLFEYFSETQRNKGNFPGRFSGRQFSNSRSEMNVSTLELGDSALYLCASTGTGGLNYGYTFGSGTRLTVV.

The CDR3 is CASSGGGLVDNSPLHF. In nucleotides, the CDR3 is TGTGCCAGCAGCGGGGGGGGCTTAGTAGATAATTCACCCCTCCACTTT. The rearrangement links TRBV11-2 to TRBJ1-6; possible D gene TRBD1, 6 bases. This CDR3 region has 16 residues. Trimming shortened V by 5 bases and J by 5 bases, and 16 bases separated the two germline ends. Germline lookup yields CDR1 SGHAT and CDR2 FQNNGV.

The table lists this clone with a count of one. V and J are TRBV29-1 and TRBJ2-7; D is unclear. Germline V gene data show CDR1 as SQVTM and CDR2 as ANQGSEA. V was trimmed by 1 base and J by 3 bases, leaving 7 bases between them. The CDR3 has 12 residues. In DNA, the CDR3 is TGCAGCGTTGAAGGGCCAAACTACGAGCAGTACTTC. It codes for CSVEGPNYEQYF.

As for this clone: Within the sample, other DNA sequences also encode this same CDR3. The rearrangement uses TRBV6-5 and TRBJ2-5; D is perhaps TRBD2 (5 bases). The V gene's germline CDR1 is MNHEY and CDR2 SVGAGI. There are 13 residues in the CDR3. V was shortened by 0 bases and J by 5 bases, with 7 bases between the two germline ends. The CDR3 DNA sequence: TGTGCCAGCAGTTACTCCCGGGGTGAGACCCAGTACTTC. It translates to CASSYSRGETQYF.

This rearrangement joins TRBV7-2 to TRBJ2-7; D call uncertain. Trimming took off 1 base at V and 0 bases at J, with 4 bases between the two ends. This CDR3 region has 13 residues. From germline, CDR1 is SGHTA and CDR2 FQGNSA. The CDR3: CASSLVASYEQYF. The CDR3 DNA sequence: TGTGCCAGCAGCTTAGTGGCCTCCTACGAGCAGTACTTC.

This clone was recorded a few times. The genes are TRBV25-1 and TRBJ2-7, with 7 bases identical to TRBD1. CDR1 is MGHDK and CDR2 is SYGVNS in the germline V gene. The CDR3 extends over 13 amino acids. The junction had 3 bases not matched to a gene; V was cut back by 4 bases and J by 3 bases. CDR3 in amino acids: CASSAGGRYEQYF. The CDR3 DNA reads TGTGCCAGCAGTGCAGGGGGTCGCTACGAGCAGTACTTC.

The CDR3: CASSQGALAAYNEQFF. CDR3 nucleotides: TGCGCCAGCAGCCAAGGGGCACTAGCGGCTTACAATGAGCAGTTCTTC. The chain is built from TRBV4-3 and TRBJ2-1; TRBD2 agrees at 8 bases. The V segment lost 1 base and the J segment 4 bases; nucleotides outside the gene matches: 6. Germline V CDR1 and CDR2: LGHNA, YSLEER. CDR3 length equals 16 residues.

The J gene is TRBJ2-5, the V gene TRBV6-6; D gene unclear. Trimming stripped 0 bases from V and 4 bases from J, with 9 bases between. The CDR3 sequence is 14 residues long. Germline V gene lookup returns CDR1 MNHNY and CDR2 SVGAGI (reference sequence). CDR3 residues: CASSYSGSRETQYF. The CDR3, as DNA: TGTGCCAGCAGTTACTCGGGCAGTCGAGAGACCCAGTACTTC.